The rows below give T cell receptor beta chains drawn from one sample of a study of T cells in Graves' hyperthyroidism and ophthalmopathy. TCRdb processed the multiplex PCR reads anew with MiXCR; each CDR3 protein has one entry. Of over 200,000 distinct CDR3 sequences listed, approximately 20% are singletons. Sequencing used blood. The source of these receptors is a middle-aged man with Graves' hyperthyroidism. Both conserved end residues are part of each CDR3. Each record gives: D gene, V gene, J gene, clone size, CDR3 protein, CDR3 DNA. D genes are given only for firm matches. Rows may omit the clone size; those that give it use once, few, many or a size class.

NA,TRBV30,TRBJ1-2,many,CAWSVLTSGGYTF,TGTGCCTGGAGTGTACTGACGAGCGGTGGCTACACCTTC
TRBD1,TRBV27,TRBJ2-7,once,CASRGPGQEYEQYF,TGTGCCAGCAGAGGACCGGGACAGGAGTACGAGCAGTACTTC
NA,TRBV2,TRBJ2-1,many,CASTSATYNEQFF,TGTGCCAGCACTAGCGCCACCTACAATGAGCAGTTCTTC
TRBD1,TRBV7-2,TRBJ2-5,many,CASSNRQGRVETQYF,TGTGCCAGCAGTAACCGACAGGGGCGGGTAGAGACCCAGTACTTC
NA,TRBV24-1,TRBJ2-1,NA,CATSDFVRNEQFF,TGTGCCACCAGTGATTTTGTTAGGAATGAGCAGTTCTTC
TRBD2,TRBV7-2,TRBJ2-1,once,CASRDFSGSSYNEQFF,TGTGCCAGCAGAGATTTTAGCGGGAGCTCCTACAATGAGCAGTTCTTC
NA,TRBV5-1,TRBJ1-2,NA,CASSLATGRDYGYTF,TGCGCCAGCAGCTTGGCGACCGGCCGGGACTATGGCTACACCTTC
NA,TRBV4-3,TRBJ2-3,few,CASSQDRVGPDTQYF,TGCGCCAGCAGCCAAGATAGGGTAGGTCCAGATACGCAGTATTTT
TRBD2,TRBV7-9,TRBJ2-7,many,CASSSGLAGGSSYEQYF,TGTGCCAGCAGCTCTGGACTAGCGGGGGGTAGCTCCTACGAGCAGTACTTC
TRBD1,TRBV24-1,TRBJ2-3,many,CATAKGQGRTDTQYF,TGTGCCACCGCTAAGGGACAGGGGAGAACAGATACGCAGTATTTT
TRBD1,TRBV5-6,TRBJ1-6,NA,CASSFGTGEFPYNSPLHF,TGTGCCAGCAGCTTCGGGACAGGGGAGTTCCCCTATAATTCACCCCTCCACTTT
NA,TRBV20-1,TRBJ1-3,many,CSASMPHARVSGNTIYF,TGCAGTGCTAGTATGCCCCATGCGAGGGTCTCTGGAAACACCATATATTTT
TRBD2,TRBV9,TRBJ2-1,few,CASSVGRGGYNEQFF,TGTGCCAGCAGCGTGGGACGGGGGGGCTACAATGAGCAGTTCTTC
TRBD1,TRBV6-1,TRBJ1-6,few,CASSWDRDNSPLHF,TGTGCCAGCAGTTGGGACAGGGATAATTCACCCCTCCACTTT
NA,TRBV6-2/TRBV6-3,TRBJ2-1,NA,CASRSHGGHSYNEQFF,TGTGCCAGCAGATCCCACGGGGGGCACTCCTACAATGAGCAGTTCTTC
NA,TRBV11-2,TRBJ2-3,many,CASSPITSKAGTDTQYF,TGTGCCAGCAGCCCCATTACTAGCAAGGCGGGAACAGATACGCAGTATTTT
TRBD2,TRBV14,TRBJ2-3,many,CASSSLLAGGTDTQYF,TGTGCCAGCAGCTCACTACTAGCGGGGGGCACAGATACGCAGTATTTT
NA,TRBV20-1,TRBJ2-7,NA,CSASGRGSNEQYF,TGCAGTGCTAGTGGCAGGGGCTCAAACGAGCAGTACTTC
TRBD1,TRBV2,TRBJ1-3,NA,CASREDRVTGNTIYF,TGTGCCAGCAGGGAAGACAGGGTTACCGGAAACACCATATATTTT
NA,TRBV27,TRBJ2-7,NA,CASSPIPPAGLNYEQYF,TGTGCCAGCAGTCCTATACCCCCCGCGGGCTTAAACTACGAGCAGTACTTC
NA,TRBV7-8,TRBJ1-5,many,CASSLGGRDQPQHF,TGTGCCAGCAGCTTAGGGGGGCGCGATCAGCCCCAGCATTTT
TRBD2,TRBV7-2,TRBJ2-7,NA,CASSLYGTSNYEQYF,TGTGCCAGCAGCTTATACGGGACTAGCAATTACGAGCAGTACTTC
TRBD1,TRBV24-1,TRBJ2-5,NA,CATSDPRGQETQYF,TGTGCCACCAGTGATCCCAGGGGGCAAGAGACCCAGTACTTC
TRBD1,TRBV4-3,TRBJ1-4,NA,CASSQAGGQGDEKLFF,TGCGCCAGCAGCCAAGCGGGGGGACAGGGGGATGAAAAACTGTTTTTT
NA,TRBV24-1,TRBJ2-1,NA,CATSDFQDNEQFF,TGTGCCACCAGTGATTTCCAGGACAATGAGCAGTTCTTC
NA,TRBV6-1,TRBJ2-2,many,CASKGSDTGELFF,TGTGCCAGCAAGGGGTCGGACACCGGGGAGCTGTTTTTT
NA,TRBV5-1,TRBJ2-7,many,CASSPLDTHYEQYF,TGCGCCAGCAGCCCCCTAGATACTCACTACGAGCAGTACTTC
NA,TRBV7-8,TRBJ1-1,many,CASSLRVGVRGVNTEAFF,TGTGCCAGCAGCCTAAGGGTTGGAGTCCGGGGCGTCAACACTGAAGCTTTCTTT
NA,TRBV4-1,TRBJ2-3,NA,CASSHLLSVAGDTQYF,TGCGCCAGCAGCCACTTGTTGTCCGTGGCGGGTGATACGCAGTATTTT
NA,TRBV6-1,TRBJ2-1,few,CASKYNEQFF,TGTGCCAGCAAATACAATGAGCAGTTCTTC
NA,TRBV5-1,TRBJ2-3,many,CASSLGVGRFTDTQYF,TGCGCCAGCAGCTTGGGAGTCGGAAGATTCACAGATACGCAGTATTTT
TRBD1,TRBV29-1,TRBJ1-1,few,CSDRGQGDIEAFF,TGCAGCGACAGAGGACAGGGGGACATTGAAGCTTTCTTT